This TCR beta chain was identified during a study of blood T cell repertoires in COVID-19. In its sample, this clone was seen once. Authors' methods: Amplifying reference gene primers gave estimates of nucleated cell counts. Assay: immunoSEQ multiplex PCR; the TCRdb copy retains only in-frame clones and omits some. The DNA gave D and trimming, while V, J and clone size come from that table. Among more than 300,000 clones listed, around 89% were seen once. Cohort placement rested on clinical history that participants reported themselves. The J segment lost 1 base and the V segment lost 1 base, leaving 6 bases of the junction unmatched. Germline loops: CDR1 SGDLS, CDR2 YYNGEE. This CDR3 comprises 18 residues.

This clonotype was obtained from a woman under 30 who had recovered from COVID-19. Sample: PBMCs or T cells enriched from blood (not recorded which). The chain employs TRBV9 and TRBJ2-1, with 12 bases aligning to TRBD1. The CDR3 nucleotides read TGTGCCAGCAGCGTATTGGGACAGGGGGCTTCATCCTACAATGAGCAGTTCTTC. Translation gives CASSVLGQGASSYNEQFF.